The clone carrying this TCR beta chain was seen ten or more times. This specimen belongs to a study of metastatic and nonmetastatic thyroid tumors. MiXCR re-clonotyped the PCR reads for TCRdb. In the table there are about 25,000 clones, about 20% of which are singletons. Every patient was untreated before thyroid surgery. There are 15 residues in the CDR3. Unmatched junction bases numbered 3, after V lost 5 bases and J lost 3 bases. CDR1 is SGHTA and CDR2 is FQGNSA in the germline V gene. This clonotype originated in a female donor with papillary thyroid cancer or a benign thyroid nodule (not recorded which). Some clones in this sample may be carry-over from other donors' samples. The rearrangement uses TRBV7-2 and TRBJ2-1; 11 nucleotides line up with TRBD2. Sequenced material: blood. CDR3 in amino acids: CASSDTSGSYNEQFF. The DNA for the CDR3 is TGTGCCAGCAGCGACACTAGCGGGAGCTACAATGAGCAGTTCTTC.